This T cell receptor (beta chain) was profiled in a study of PD-L1 blockade in urothelial cancer. Background on the study: Patients commenced atezolizumab around 2014, and it was given at 1,200 mg intravenously every 3 weeks. Researchers found blood samples held a median of approximately 150,000 T cells. Study-wide results and limits: At 3 weeks on treatment, tumor-associated clones expanded more with durable benefit.

This clone showed up just a few times. Its antigen is undetermined. Spiked synthetic TCR analogs estimated absolute template abundance per PCR. The repertoire was sequenced with immunoSEQ multiplex PCR; TCRdb's copy has only in-frame clones and lacks some. Altogether 55,000 to 80,000 clones are present, around 88% being singletons, with the ten largest covering more than 12%. The CDR3 has 16 residues. V dropped 7 bases and J dropped 5 bases, with 24 bases sitting between them. Per germline, CDR1 SGDLS and CDR2 YYNGEE. Time point of the sample: pretreatment peripheral blood. The sequence was obtained from a man aged 60-69 years with urothelial cancer. This specimen was PBMCs, taken around atezolizumab (anti-PD-L1) treatment. The chain employs TRBV9 and TRBJ1-1, with a weak D call TRBD1 (6 bases). The DNA for the CDR3 is TGTGCCAGCGGGACCGGCATAACAGGGTTAACGACTGAAGCTTTCTTT. Translating it yields CASGTGITGLTTEAFF.